This T cell receptor beta chain came from a study of T cell repertoires in cytomegalovirus infection. This clonotype appeared many times. Each CDR3 protein is one row after TCRdb ran MiXCR on the reads. Of about 260,000 distinct CDR3 sequences listed, roughly 13% are singletons. This clonotype was sampled from a human donor in good health (CMV status not recorded). Some clones in this sample may be carry-over from other donors' samples. Sequences were obtained from PBMCs.

CDR3 amino acids: CASSLIGGKYEQYF. CDR3 DNA: TGTGCCAGCAGTTTAATAGGGGGCAAGTACGAGCAGTACTTC. The chain recombines TRBV12-3 or TRBV12-4 with TRBJ2-7; 7 bases are a match to TRBD1. This CDR3 is 14 amino acids long. Trimming removed 2 bases from V and 4 bases from J; junction bases left unmatched: 5.